The present entry profiles one TCR beta chain with its context. This sample was included in a study of preoperative IRX-2 immunotherapy in early breast cancer. Sequencing used immunoSEQ multiplex PCR; TCRdb keeps in-frame clones, though not all of them. This table has around 28,000 clones, 78% appearing once. Specified treatment: preoperative locoregional IRX-2 cytokine immunotherapy. Samples came from a phase Ib trial of preoperative locoregional IRX-2 cytokine immunotherapy. With 6 bases removed from V and 5 bases from J, the gap between germline ends came to 17 bases. This CDR3 has 15 residues. The germline gives CDR1 SGHRS, CDR2 YFSETQ.

The receptor was derived from a human donor with breast cancer. This chain joins TRBV5-1 and TRBJ1-4; D might be TRBD1 (6 bases). The sample here was lymph node tissue, taken before IRX-2 immunotherapy. CDR3: CASTRGGILNEKLFF. CDR3 sequence (DNA): TGCGCCAGCACCCGGGGGGGCATACTGAATGAAAAACTGTTTTTT. The complete variable domain, with remaining parts taken from reference TRBV5-1 and TRBJ1-4, reads KAGVTQTPRYLIKTRGQQVTLSCSPISGHRSVSWYQQTPGQGLQFLFEYFSETQRNKGNFPGRFSGRQFSNSRSEMNVSTLELGDSALYLCASTRGGILNEKLFFGSGTQLSVL.